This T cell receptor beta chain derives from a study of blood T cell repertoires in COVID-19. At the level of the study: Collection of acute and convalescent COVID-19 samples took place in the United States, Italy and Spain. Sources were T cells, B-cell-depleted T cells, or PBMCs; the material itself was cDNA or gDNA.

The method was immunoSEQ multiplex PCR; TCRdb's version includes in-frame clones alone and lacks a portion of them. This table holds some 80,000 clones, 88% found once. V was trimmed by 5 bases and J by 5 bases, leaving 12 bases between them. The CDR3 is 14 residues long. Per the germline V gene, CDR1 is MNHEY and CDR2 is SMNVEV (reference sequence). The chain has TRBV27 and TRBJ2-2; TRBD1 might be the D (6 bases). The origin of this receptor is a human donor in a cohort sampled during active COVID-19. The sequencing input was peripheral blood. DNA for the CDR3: TGTGCCAGCAGTACGGGACACCCAACCGGGGAGCTGTTTTTT. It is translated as CASSTGHPTGELFF.